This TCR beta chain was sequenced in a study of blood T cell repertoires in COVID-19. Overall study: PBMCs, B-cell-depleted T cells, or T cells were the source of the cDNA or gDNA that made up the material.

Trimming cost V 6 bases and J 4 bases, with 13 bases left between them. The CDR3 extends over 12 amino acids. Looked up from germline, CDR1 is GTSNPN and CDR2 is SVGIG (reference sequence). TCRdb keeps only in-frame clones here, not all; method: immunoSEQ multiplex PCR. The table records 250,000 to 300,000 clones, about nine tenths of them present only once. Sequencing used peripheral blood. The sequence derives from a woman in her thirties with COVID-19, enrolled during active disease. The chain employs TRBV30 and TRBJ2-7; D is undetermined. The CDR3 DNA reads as TGTGCCTGTAGTAGTATTGCGTACGAGCAGTACTTC. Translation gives CACSSIAYEQYF. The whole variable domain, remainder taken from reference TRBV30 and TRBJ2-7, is SQTIHQWPATLVQPVGSPLSLECTVEGTSNPNLYWYRQAAGRGLQLLFYSVGIGQISSEVPQNLSASRPQDRQFILSSKKLLLSDSGFYLCACSSIAYEQYFGPGTRLTVT.